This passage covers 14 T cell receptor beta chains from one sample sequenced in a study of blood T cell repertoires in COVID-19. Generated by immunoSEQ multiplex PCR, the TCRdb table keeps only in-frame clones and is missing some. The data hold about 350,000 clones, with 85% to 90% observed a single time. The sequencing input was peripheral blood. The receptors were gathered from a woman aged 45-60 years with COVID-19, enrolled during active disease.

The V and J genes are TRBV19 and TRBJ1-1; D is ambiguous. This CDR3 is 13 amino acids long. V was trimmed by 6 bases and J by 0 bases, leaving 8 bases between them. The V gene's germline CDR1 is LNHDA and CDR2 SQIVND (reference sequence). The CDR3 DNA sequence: TGTGCCAGTAGCTATACGGTGAACACTGAAGCTTTCTTT. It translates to CASSYTVNTEAFF.

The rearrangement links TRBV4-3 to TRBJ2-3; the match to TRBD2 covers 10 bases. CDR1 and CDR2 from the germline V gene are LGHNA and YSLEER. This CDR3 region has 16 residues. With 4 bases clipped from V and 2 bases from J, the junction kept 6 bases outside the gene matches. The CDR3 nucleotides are TGCGCCAGCAGCCTCGGACTAGCGGTTTACACAGATACGCAGTATTTT. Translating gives CASSLGLAVYTDTQYF.

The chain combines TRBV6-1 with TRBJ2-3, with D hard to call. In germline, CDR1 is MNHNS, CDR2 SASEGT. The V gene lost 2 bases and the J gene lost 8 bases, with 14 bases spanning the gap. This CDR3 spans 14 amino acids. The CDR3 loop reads CASSESHGEPTQYF. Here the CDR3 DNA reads TGTGCCAGCAGTGAATCCCATGGAGAGCCTACGCAGTATTTT.

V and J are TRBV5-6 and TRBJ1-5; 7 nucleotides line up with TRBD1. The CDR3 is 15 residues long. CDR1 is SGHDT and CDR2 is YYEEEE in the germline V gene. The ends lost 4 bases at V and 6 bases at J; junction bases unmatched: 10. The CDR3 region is CASSITGALSQPQHF. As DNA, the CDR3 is TGTGCCAGCAGCATAACAGGGGCGCTCAGTCAGCCCCAGCATTTT. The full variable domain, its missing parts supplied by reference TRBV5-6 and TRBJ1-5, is DAGVTQSPTHLIKTRGQQVTLRCSPKSGHDTVSWYQQALGQGPQFIFQYYEEEERQRGNFPDRFSGHQFPNYSSELNVNALLLGDSALYLCASSITGALSQPQHFGDGTRLSIL.

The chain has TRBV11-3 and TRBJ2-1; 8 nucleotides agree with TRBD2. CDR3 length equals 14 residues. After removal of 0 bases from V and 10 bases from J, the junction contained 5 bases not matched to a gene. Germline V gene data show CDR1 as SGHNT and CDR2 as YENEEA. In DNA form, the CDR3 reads TGTGCCAGCAGCTTAGACAGAACGGGAGGGGAGCAGTTCTTC. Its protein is CASSLDRTGGEQFF.

CDR3 coding DNA: TGTGCCAGCAGTTTATTGGGGGGACGGGTGAACGAGCAGTACTTC. It codes for CASSLLGGRVNEQYF. The chain uses TRBV27 and TRBJ2-7; a weak D match, TRBD2 (6 bases). There are 15 residues in the CDR3. V was cut by 1 base and J by 5 bases, with 15 bases left in between. Germline CDR1 reads MNHEY; CDR2 reads SMNVEV (reference sequence).

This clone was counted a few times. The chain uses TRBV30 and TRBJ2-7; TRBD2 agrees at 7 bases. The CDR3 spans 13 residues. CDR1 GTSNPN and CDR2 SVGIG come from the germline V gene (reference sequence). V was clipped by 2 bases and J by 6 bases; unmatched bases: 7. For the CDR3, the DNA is TGTGCCTGGAGTCTCCAGCCGGGAGGCGAGCAGTACTTC. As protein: CAWSLQPGGEQYF.

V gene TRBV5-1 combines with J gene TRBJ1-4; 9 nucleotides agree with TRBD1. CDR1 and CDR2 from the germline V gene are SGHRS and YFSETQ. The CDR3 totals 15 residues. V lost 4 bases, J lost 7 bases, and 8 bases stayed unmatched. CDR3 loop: CASSAYRGQGEKLFF. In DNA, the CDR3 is TGCGCCAGCAGCGCATACAGGGGGCAGGGTGAAAAACTGTTTTTT.

As DNA, the CDR3 is TGTGCCAGCAGCCAAGGAGGAGAGCCCCAGCATTTT. It encodes CASSQGGEPQHF. The chain combines TRBV3-1 (or the pseudogene TRBV3-2) with TRBJ1-5; unclear D gene. Germline lookup yields CDR1 LGHDT and CDR2 YNNKEL (reference sequence). V was pared by 1 base and J by 8 bases, with 6 bases between. The CDR3 runs to 12 residues.

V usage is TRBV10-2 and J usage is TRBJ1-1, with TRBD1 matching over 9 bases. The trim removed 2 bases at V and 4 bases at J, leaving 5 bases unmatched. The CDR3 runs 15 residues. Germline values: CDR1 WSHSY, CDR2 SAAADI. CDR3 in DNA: TGCGCCAGCAGTGAGGGGACAGGGTCTAGCACTGAAGCTTTCTTT. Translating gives CASSEGTGSSTEAFF.

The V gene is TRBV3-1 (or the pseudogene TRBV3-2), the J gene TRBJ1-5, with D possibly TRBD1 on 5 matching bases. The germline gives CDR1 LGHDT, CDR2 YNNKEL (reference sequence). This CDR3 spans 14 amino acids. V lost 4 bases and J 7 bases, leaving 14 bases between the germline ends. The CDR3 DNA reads TGTGCCAGCAGCCGAGGAAGGGGTTGGCAGCCCCAGCATTTT. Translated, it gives CASSRGRGWQPQHF.

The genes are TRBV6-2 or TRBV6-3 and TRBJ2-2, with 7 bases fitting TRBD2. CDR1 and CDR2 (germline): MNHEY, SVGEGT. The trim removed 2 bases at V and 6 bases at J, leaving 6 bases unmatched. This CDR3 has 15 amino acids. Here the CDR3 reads CASSYGLAEAGELFF. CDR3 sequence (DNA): TGTGCCAGCAGTTACGGCCTAGCGGAGGCCGGGGAGCTGTTTTTT.

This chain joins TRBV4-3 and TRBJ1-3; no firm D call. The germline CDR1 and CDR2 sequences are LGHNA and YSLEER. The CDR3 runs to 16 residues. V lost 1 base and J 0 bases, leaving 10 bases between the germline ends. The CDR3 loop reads CASSQGAISSGNTIYF. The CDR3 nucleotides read TGCGCCAGCAGCCAAGGAGCGATTAGCTCTGGAAACACCATATATTTT.

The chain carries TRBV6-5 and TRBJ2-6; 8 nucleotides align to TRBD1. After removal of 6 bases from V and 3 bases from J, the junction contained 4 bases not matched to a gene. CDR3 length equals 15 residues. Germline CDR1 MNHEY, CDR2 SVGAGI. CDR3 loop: CASRAGGSGANVLTF. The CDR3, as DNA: TGTGCCAGCAGAGCAGGGGGCAGTGGGGCCAACGTCCTGACTTTC.